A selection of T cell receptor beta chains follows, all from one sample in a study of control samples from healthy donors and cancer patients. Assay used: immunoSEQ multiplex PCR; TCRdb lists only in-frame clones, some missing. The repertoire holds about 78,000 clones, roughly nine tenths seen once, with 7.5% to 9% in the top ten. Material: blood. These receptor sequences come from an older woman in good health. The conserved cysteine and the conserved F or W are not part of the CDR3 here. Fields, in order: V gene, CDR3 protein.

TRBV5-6	ASSLVGRGRQNYGYT
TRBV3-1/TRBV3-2	ASSRLAGGGTGELF
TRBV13	ASSLGVPSSYNEQF
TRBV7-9	ASSLGQSGYNEQF
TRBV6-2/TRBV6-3	ASSKHGRDRVYGYT
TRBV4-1	ASSRLPPGGGETQY
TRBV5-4	ASSLTGTVDIQY
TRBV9	ASSVDGTGTYEQY
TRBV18	ASSGTLQETQY
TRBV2	ASKTSTTGQYEQY
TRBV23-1	ASSQFRGETEAF
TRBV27	ASSLVWEDTQY
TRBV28	ASRVGQHNEKLF
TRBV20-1	SASGGPGYT
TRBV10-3	AINPAGGSYEQY
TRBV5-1	ASSLGQSTDTQY
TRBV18	ASSQQQNQPQH
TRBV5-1	ASSGTSGRYEQY
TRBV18	ASSRVGNTEAF
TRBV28	ASTGTGSWFSQY
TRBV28	ASSPPGRGAFQPQH
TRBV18	ASSPSGSRGGEKLF
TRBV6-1	ASSEGMEGLAGGGRETQY
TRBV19	ASSIETGIYGYT
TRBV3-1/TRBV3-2	ASSQGPGQGTLLQETQY
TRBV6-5	ASSKQGNGYT
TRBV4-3	ASSQGDYPGELF
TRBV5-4	ASSATGGGRSGCNQPQH
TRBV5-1	ASSLASGSINEQF
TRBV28	ASSSGMAMTPLH
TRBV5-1	ASTEGSGNTIY
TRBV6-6	ASTKTGRGSYEQY
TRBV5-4	ASSTKRGNTDTQY
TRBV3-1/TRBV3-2	ASSQYNTEAF
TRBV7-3	ASSLGSGRLTDTQY
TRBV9	ASTTPNYGYT
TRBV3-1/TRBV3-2	ASSQGTGPTSRQF
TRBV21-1	ASQASSYNEQF
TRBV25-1	ASSERRQGSRGYT
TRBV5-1	ASERQGDGTDTQY
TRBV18	ASSPRQGIGGELF
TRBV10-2	ASSEWAGDEQF
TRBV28	ASSPPKRDRGTEAF